Below are 25 T cell receptor beta chains sequenced from a single sample in a study of beta chain features in type 1 diabetes. Study-level results: Shortening that was moderate but significant affected the TCRB CDR3s of Type 1 diabetes patients in all four CD4+ subsets.

Isolated RNA was reverse transcribed in full, so expressed TCRB transcripts were sequenced. Assay: immunoSEQ multiplex PCR; the TCRdb copy retains only in-frame clones and omits some. The profile shows roughly 28,000 clones, roughly three fifths of them singletons. The antigens of these receptors remain unknown. Sequenced: Tregs from blood. The source is a woman under 30 with type 1 diabetes.

J is TRBJ1-1 and V is TRBV29-1; D possibly corresponds to TRBD1 (5 bases). The length of the CDR3 is 13 residues. Trimming removed 3 bases at V and 0 bases at J, with 8 bases between. CDR1 and CDR2 (germline): SQVTM, ANQGSEA. The CDR3 bases are TGCAGCGTTGAGCGGGACTTGAACACTGAAGCTTTCTTT. Protein product: CSVERDLNTEAFF. Looking up the rest from reference TRBV29-1 and TRBJ1-1 gives the full variable domain: SAVISQKPSRDICQRGTSLTIQCQVDSQVTMMFWYRQQPGQSLTLIATANQGSEATYESGFVIDKFPISRPNLTFSTLTVSNMSPEDSSIYLCSVERDLNTEAFFGQGTRLTVV.

J is TRBJ2-7 and V is TRBV21-1; TRBD1, as called in the table, went unchecked against the DNA. TRBV21-1 is marked as a pseudogene. This CDR3 has 15 residues. The CDR3 loop reads CASSMRGQGAYEQYV. DNA for the CDR3: TGTGCCAGCAGCATGAGAGGACAGGGGGCCTACGAGCAGTACGTC.

This clone has more than one count but fewer than ten. The chain links TRBV5-6 to TRBJ1-5; no clear D. Trimming shortened V by 0 bases and J by 12 bases, and 10 bases separated the two germline ends. CDR3 size: 12 residues. Germline V gene lookup returns CDR1 SGHDT and CDR2 YYEEEE. The DNA of the CDR3 is TGTGCCAGCAGCTTGGGACTCGGCTACCAGCATTTT. Its protein is CASSLGLGYQHF.

This clone was seen only a few times. The chain is built from TRBV28 and TRBJ1-4, with 11 bases matching TRBD1. The germline CDR1 and CDR2 sequences are MDHEN and SYDVKM. The CDR3 totals 17 residues. The junction had 10 bases not matched to a gene; V was cut back by 5 bases and J by 5 bases. The chain's CDR3 is CASSLGQGASGNEKLFF. DNA for the CDR3: TGTGCCAGCAGTCTCGGACAGGGGGCTAGCGGGAATGAAAAACTGTTTTTT.

The V gene is TRBV5-1, the J gene TRBJ2-7; 7 bases fit TRBD2. Germline V lookup: CDR1 SGHRS, CDR2 YFSETQ. The ends lost 4 bases at V and 5 bases at J; junction bases unmatched: 15. The CDR3 spans 16 residues. The CDR3 reads CASSPERPSGGDEQYF. CDR3 nucleotides: TGCGCCAGCAGCCCGGAGCGGCCTAGCGGAGGGGACGAGCAGTACTTC.

The chain joins TRBV7-2 to TRBJ2-4, with 8 bases fitting TRBD1. V trimming: 6 bases; J trimming: 1 base; junction bases outside the gene matches: 8. Germline loops: CDR1 SGHTA, CDR2 FQGNSA. The CDR3 has 16 residues. The CDR3 DNA follows: TGTGCCAGCAGTTCACAGGGGGTGAGGGCCAAAAACATTCAGTACTTC. Translating it yields CASSSQGVRAKNIQYF.

In this sample, this clone turned up a few times. The chain employs TRBV30 and TRBJ2-1; D is possibly TRBD2 (6 bases). Germline assignment: CDR1 GTSNPN and CDR2 SVGIG (reference sequence). Trimming took off 2 bases at V and 10 bases at J, with 12 bases between the two ends. This CDR3 comprises 12 residues. The CDR3 DNA reads as TGTGCCTGGAGTCGCCAGCGGGCCGAGCAGTTCTTC. It encodes CAWSRQRAEQFF.

The chain joins TRBV19 to TRBJ1-1; 9 positions match TRBD1. The CDR3 contains 14 residues. CDR1 LNHDA and CDR2 SQIVND come from the germline V gene (reference sequence). J lost 4 bases, V lost 5 bases, and 5 bases had no gene match. The CDR3 reads CASSPQGASTEAFF. CDR3 DNA sequence: TGTGCCAGTAGTCCACAGGGGGCGAGCACTGAAGCTTTCTTT.

This clone has only a few counts. The V gene is TRBV5-1, the J gene TRBJ2-2; TRBD1 might be the D (5 bases). V was shortened by 1 base and J by 1 base, with 5 bases between the two germline ends. The CDR3 runs to 14 residues. Per the germline V gene, CDR1 is SGHRS and CDR2 is YFSETQ. The CDR3 loop is CASSLTGNTGELFF. The CDR3 DNA sequence: TGCGCCAGCAGCTTGACAGGGAACACCGGGGAGCTGTTTTTT.

The genes are TRBV27 and TRBJ2-7; 10 nucleotides match TRBD2. The CDR3 is 17 residues long. V shed 3 bases and J 4 bases; nucleotides not matched to a gene: 12. The germline gives CDR1 MNHEY, CDR2 SMNVEV (reference sequence). CDR3 amino acids: CASSFLTSGDSYYEQYF. The CDR3 DNA reads TGTGCCAGCAGTTTCCTCACTAGCGGGGATTCTTATTACGAGCAGTACTTC.

This clone was seen a few times. J is TRBJ2-1 and V is TRBV29-1, with 9 bases identical to TRBD2. Germline CDR1 SQVTM, CDR2 ANQGSEA. The CDR3 is 15 residues long. Trimming took 5 bases from V and 6 from J; bases not matched to a gene: 11. CDR3 region: CSVYLAGPGSNEQFF. CDR3 sequence (DNA): TGCAGCGTTTACCTAGCGGGACCCGGATCCAATGAGCAGTTCTTC.

The chain uses TRBV29-1 and TRBJ2-2; 10 bases align to TRBD1. Germline V gene data show CDR1 as SQVTM and CDR2 as ANQGSEA. V shed 4 bases and J 6 bases; nucleotides not matched to a gene: 5. This CDR3 comprises 14 residues. CDR3 amino acids: CSVGDRGAAGELFF. In DNA, the CDR3 is TGCAGCGTTGGGGACAGGGGCGCAGCCGGGGAGCTGTTTTTT.

This clone was seen a few times. The gene calls are TRBV30 and TRBJ1-4; no firm D call. The CDR3 is made up of 11 amino acids. Germline-derived CDR1 and CDR2 are GTSNPN and SVGIG (reference sequence). The V gene lost 3 bases and the J gene lost 8 bases, with 7 bases spanning the gap. The CDR3 protein is CAWSPSEKLFF. The CDR3 nucleotides are TGTGCCTGGAGCCCTAGCGAAAAACTGTTTTTT.

J is TRBJ2-5 and V is TRBV7-2; TRBD2 matches 7 bases. V lost 3 bases, J lost 5 bases, and 3 bases stayed unmatched. CDR1 and CDR2 (germline): SGHTA, FQGNSA. This CDR3 is built from 13 residues. CDR3 loop: CASSLGGKETQYF. The CDR3 DNA reads as TGTGCCAGCAGCTTGGGGGGGAAGGAGACCCAGTACTTC.

The V and J genes are TRBV4-3 and TRBJ2-1; no definite D call. Trimming left V 1 base short and J 7 bases short, with 14 bases between. The CDR3 loop spans 15 amino acids. Germline loops: CDR1 LGHNA, CDR2 YSLEER. CDR3 bases: TGCGCCAGCAGCCAAGTAGAACTGGTGAAGAATGAGCAGTTCTTC. Amino acids: CASSQVELVKNEQFF.

The V gene is TRBV6-6, the J gene TRBJ1-1; D is unclear. This CDR3 contains 16 residues. Trimming took off 2 bases at V and 1 base at J, with 14 bases between the two ends. The germline CDR1 and CDR2 sequences are MNHNY and SVGAGI (reference sequence). The CDR3 loop is CASSYQWRFSNTEAFF. The CDR3 DNA follows: TGTGCCAGCAGTTACCAGTGGAGGTTCTCGAACACTGAAGCTTTCTTT.

This clone occurred a few times. The rearrangement uses TRBV5-1 and TRBJ2-3; maybe TRBD1 (6 bases). V shed 3 bases and J shed 3 bases, with 14 bases lying between them. The CDR3 is 15 residues long. Germline V gene data show CDR1 as SGHRS and CDR2 as YFSETQ. This chain's CDR3 is CASSSQGRGTDTQYF. In DNA, the CDR3 is TGCGCCAGCAGCTCCCAGGGGAGAGGGACAGATACGCAGTATTTT.

There are a few counts of this clone. This sequence joins TRBV7-9 and TRBJ2-1, with D unclear. The germline V and J ends were trimmed by 8 bases and 6 bases, with 23 bases remaining between them. Germline V gene lookup returns CDR1 SEHNR and CDR2 FQNEAQ (reference sequence). The CDR3 loop spans 16 amino acids. The CDR3 here is CASDLSRYQAGNEQFF. Written as DNA, the CDR3 is TGTGCCAGCGATCTAAGCCGGTACCAGGCAGGCAATGAGCAGTTCTTC.

The chain links TRBV2 to TRBJ1-1, with 10 bases identical to TRBD1. Germline V gives CDR1 SNHLY, CDR2 FYNNEI. The CDR3 sequence is 13 residues long. Trimming removed 4 bases from V and 4 bases from J; junction bases left unmatched: 0. The CDR3 sequence: CASSGTGGTEAFF. CDR3 nucleotides: TGTGCCAGCAGTGGGACAGGGGGCACTGAAGCTTTCTTT.

The rearrangement uses TRBV5-5 and TRBJ1-5; 9 bases fit TRBD1. Germline V gives CDR1 SGHKS, CDR2 YYEKEE (reference sequence). The length of the CDR3 is 15 residues. V was pared by 4 bases and J by 5 bases, with 7 bases of the junction left unmatched. The CDR3 is CASSRTGVLDQPQHF. DNA for the CDR3: TGTGCCAGCAGCCGGACAGGGGTCCTGGATCAGCCCCAGCATTTT.

The chain combines TRBV11-2 with TRBJ2-3; 7 nucleotides align to TRBD1. The CDR3 spans 15 residues. Trimming at V came to 5 bases and at J to 11 bases, leaving 16 bases not matched to a gene. Germline V gives CDR1 SGHAT, CDR2 FQNNGV. The CDR3, as DNA: TGTGCCAGCAGCGAGACCGGGACAGTACCCTTCGTGCAGTATTTT. Translated, it gives CASSETGTVPFVQYF.

CDR3 in DNA: TGTGCCAGCAGCCAAGATCTAGAATACGAGCAGTACTTC. Its protein product is CASSQDLEYEQYF. The rearrangement links TRBV4-2 to TRBJ2-5, with D uncertain. The DNA matches TRBJ2-7 better at its end, which makes the J call doubtful. Germline V gene lookup returns CDR1 LGHNA and CDR2 YNFKEQ. This CDR3 contains 13 residues.

V usage is TRBV30 and J usage is TRBJ2-5, with D possibly being TRBD1 (5 bases). The assigned J gene may be wrong: the sequence end matches TRBJ2-7 better. Germline V CDR1 and CDR2: GTSNPN, SVGIG (reference sequence). The CDR3 spans 13 residues. DNA for the CDR3: TGTGCCTGGAAGTCTCCAGGGCCCCACGAGCAGTACTTC. It specifies CAWKSPGPHEQYF.

This chain joins TRBV28 and TRBJ2-5; TRBD2 might be the D (5 bases). The J call may be faulty, since TRBJ2-7 better matches the DNA end. This CDR3 is 15 amino acids long. Germline V gene data show CDR1 as MDHEN and CDR2 as SYDVKM. This chain's CDR3 is CASIHRLARSYEQYF. CDR3 DNA sequence: TGTGCCAGCATCCACCGGCTAGCAAGGAGCTACGAGCAGTACTTC.

This chain uses TRBV9 with TRBJ2-7, with unresolved D. V was clipped by 0 bases and J by 0 bases, with 7 bases between them. This CDR3 has 14 residues. The germline CDR1 and CDR2 sequences are SGDLS and YYNGEE. This CDR3 reads CASSVDSSSYEQYF. The CDR3, as DNA: TGTGCCAGCAGCGTAGACAGTAGCTCCTACGAGCAGTACTTC.